What follows are 32 T cell receptor beta chains derived from one specimen sequenced in a study of blood T cell repertoires in COVID-19. Measured with immunoSEQ multiplex PCR; TCRdb has only the in-frame clones, and not every one. Found here are approximately 100,000 clones, roughly 81% of them singletons; the top ten hold under 2.5%. Sequencing was performed on peripheral blood. Source of these receptors: a human donor in a cohort sampled during active COVID-19.

The J gene is TRBJ2-5, the V gene TRBV27, with 9 bases identical to TRBD1. J was trimmed by 2 bases and V by 4 bases; bases with no gene match: 5. Germline assignment: CDR1 MNHEY and CDR2 SMNVEV (reference sequence). This CDR3 contains 15 residues. CDR3 protein: CASSSGQGGQETQYF. CDR3 DNA sequence: TGTGCCAGCAGTTCGGGACAGGGAGGGCAAGAGACCCAGTACTTC.

This chain joins TRBV28 and TRBJ1-1; D ambiguous. Germline V gene lookup returns CDR1 MDHEN and CDR2 SYDVKM. Deletions cut 8 bases from V and 3 bases from J, with 7 bases between. This CDR3 is 11 amino acids long. The CDR3 DNA reads TGTGCCAGCCACTTTTACACTGAAGCTTTCTTT. It is translated as CASHFYTEAFF.

The chain links TRBV2 to TRBJ2-5; TRBD1 aligns across 12 bases. J was trimmed by 5 bases and V by 6 bases; bases with no gene match: 1. CDR3 size: 13 residues. Germline V gene lookup returns CDR1 SNHLY and CDR2 FYNNEI. CDR3 residues: CASRGTGGETQYF. The CDR3 bases are TGTGCCAGCAGGGGGACAGGGGGCGAGACCCAGTACTTC.

The chain employs TRBV7-3 and TRBJ2-1; D gene uncertain. Germline CDR1 SGHTA, CDR2 FQGTGA. With 5 bases removed from V and 4 bases from J, the gap between germline ends came to 12 bases. The length of the CDR3 is 14 residues. The CDR3 DNA reads as TGTGCCAGCAGCGCGTCTGTAGTTTACAATGAGCAGTTCTTC. Translated, it gives CASSASVVYNEQFF.

This clone was seen a single time. The chain links TRBV10-3 to TRBJ2-6; TRBD2 might be the D (6 bases). CDR3 length: 16 amino acids. V shed 3 bases and J shed 1 base, with 10 bases lying between them. Germline lookup yields CDR1 ENHRY and CDR2 SYGVKD. The CDR3 protein is CAISDSAGSGANVLTF. The CDR3 DNA reads as TGTGCCATCAGTGATTCCGCGGGGTCTGGGGCCAACGTCCTGACTTTC.

The V call is TRBV2, the J call TRBJ1-2, with D maybe TRBD1 (6 bases). The CDR3 is 15 residues long. Trimming cost V 8 bases and J 3 bases, with 19 bases left between them. Germline V gene sequence: CDR1 SNHLY, CDR2 FYNNEI. CDR3 amino acids: CASVNRDPFDYGYTF. The CDR3 DNA follows: TGTGCCAGCGTAAACAGGGACCCATTCGACTATGGCTACACCTTC.

This clone counts as medium-sized. The chain combines TRBV18 with TRBJ1-6; D gene unclear. This CDR3 is built from 14 residues. From germline, CDR1 is KGHSH and CDR2 LQKENI. The V end lost 2 bases, the J end lost 9 bases, and 11 bases lay between the germline ends. The CDR3 loop is CASSPEGEGSPLHF. The CDR3 DNA is TGTGCCAGCTCACCAGAGGGTGAGGGTTCACCCCTCCACTTT. Filled out from reference TRBV18 and TRBJ1-6, the complete variable domain reads NAGVMQNPRHLVRRRGQEARLRCSPMKGHSHVYWYRQLPEEGLKFMVYLQKENIIDESGMPKERFSAEFPKEGPSILRIQQVVRGDSAAYFCASSPEGEGSPLHFGNGTRLTVT.

J is TRBJ2-1 and V is TRBV27, with TRBD2 matching over 8 bases. Per germline, CDR1 MNHEY and CDR2 SMNVEV (reference sequence). This CDR3 contains 18 residues. V lost 5 bases, J lost 3 bases, and 15 bases stayed unmatched. CDR3 amino acids: CASSPLGYREGLYNEQFF. In nucleotides, the CDR3 is TGTGCCAGCAGTCCCCTCGGATACCGGGAGGGCCTCTACAATGAGCAGTTCTTC.

This clone occurred many times. This sequence joins TRBV29-1 and TRBJ1-2; 8 positions match TRBD1. There are 13 residues in the CDR3. The ends lost 3 bases at V and 5 bases at J; junction bases unmatched: 5. Germline V gene sequence: CDR1 SQVTM, CDR2 ANQGSEA. The CDR3: CSVEVTGGYGYTF. The CDR3 nucleotides are TGCAGCGTTGAGGTTACAGGGGGTTATGGCTACACCTTC.

The V gene is TRBV6-2 or TRBV6-3, the J gene TRBJ1-5, with 10 bases aligning to TRBD1. V trimming: 5 bases; J trimming: 10 bases; junction bases outside the gene matches: 11. CDR1 and CDR2 from the germline V gene are MNHEY and SVGEGT. This CDR3 contains 15 residues. The CDR3 loop is CASSDPGQGSVPQHF. Here the CDR3 DNA reads TGTGCCAGCAGTGATCCGGGACAGGGGAGTGTACCCCAGCATTTT.

This chain links TRBV6-4 with TRBJ2-1, with D perhaps matching TRBD2 (6 bases). The CDR3 spans 16 residues. CDR1 is MRHNA and CDR2 is SNTAGT in the germline V gene. V lost 0 bases and J lost 0, with 9 bases in between. This CDR3 is CASSDSRESSYNEQFF. CDR3 nucleotides: TGTGCCAGCAGTGACTCGCGGGAAAGCTCCTACAATGAGCAGTTCTTC.

The chain recombines TRBV6-2 or TRBV6-3 with TRBJ1-2; 8 nucleotides match TRBD1. The junction had 8 bases not matched to a gene; V was cut back by 4 bases and J by 1 base. CDR3 length: 16 amino acids. Looked up from germline, CDR1 is MNHEY and CDR2 is SVGEGT. The CDR3 loop is CASSSVRGQVNYGYTF. The CDR3 DNA reads as TGTGCCAGCAGTTCCGTCAGGGGGCAGGTTAACTATGGCTACACCTTC.

This sequence joins TRBV7-3 and TRBJ2-2, with D tentatively TRBD2 (6 bases). The CDR3 is 15 amino acids. CDR1 and CDR2 (germline): SGHTA, FQGTGA. The V gene lost 2 bases and the J gene lost 7 bases, with 14 bases spanning the gap. CDR3 DNA sequence: TGTGCCAGCAGCTTAGGTGCACCGGGGGACGGGGAGCTGTTTTTT. Translating it yields CASSLGAPGDGELFF.

The chain carries TRBV6-5 and TRBJ1-5, with D unclear. The V gene lost 0 bases and the J gene lost 5 bases, with 5 bases spanning the gap. In germline, CDR1 is MNHEY, CDR2 SVGAGI. This CDR3 is 13 amino acids long. CDR3 in amino acids: CASSYSNYQPQHF. The CDR3 bases are TGTGCCAGCAGTTACTCGAACTATCAGCCCCAGCATTTT.

This clone showed up just once. The rearrangement links TRBV6-1 to TRBJ2-7; 7 bases agree with TRBD1. This CDR3 region has 15 residues. The V gene end was trimmed by 3 bases and the J gene end by 2 bases; junction bases not matched to a gene: 7. Looked up from germline, CDR1 is MNHNS and CDR2 is SASEGT. CDR3 coding DNA: TGTGCCAGCAGTGAGGGACAGATCGCCACCTACGAGCAGTACTTC. Protein: CASSEGQIATYEQYF.

This clone was picked up one time. The chain has TRBV3-1 (or the pseudogene TRBV3-2) and TRBJ2-2; 7 bases line up with TRBD2. CDR1 and CDR2 from the germline V gene are LGHDT and YNNKEL (reference sequence). Unmatched junction bases numbered 7, after V lost 4 bases and J lost 2 bases. This CDR3 is 16 amino acids long. The CDR3 nucleotides are TGTGCCAGCAGCCCCTCGGGACTACTTAACACCGGGGAGCTGTTTTTT. Amino acid sequence: CASSPSGLLNTGELFF.

V gene TRBV7-9 combines with J gene TRBJ2-7, with TRBD2 as a possible D gene (5 bases). With 1 base removed from V and 7 bases from J, the gap between germline ends came to 14 bases. The germline CDR1 and CDR2 sequences are SEHNR and FQNEAQ (reference sequence). There are 14 residues in the CDR3. CDR3 nucleotides: TGTGCCAGCAGCTTAGTATCCGCGGGCTGGGAGCAGTACTTC. Amino acid sequence: CASSLVSAGWEQYF.

This chain connects TRBV2 to TRBJ2-2; 11 bases agree with TRBD1. From germline, CDR1 is SNHLY and CDR2 FYNNEI. This CDR3 has 14 amino acids. The ends lost 8 bases at V and 4 bases at J; junction bases unmatched: 3. CDR3 amino acids: CASGGTGGTGELFF. CDR3 DNA: TGTGCCAGCGGCGGGACAGGGGGCACCGGGGAGCTGTTTTTT.

In DNA, the CDR3 is TGCGCCAGCACTATAGGGGCCCAAGAGACCCAGTACTTC. The encoded protein is CASTIGAQETQYF. This sequence joins TRBV5-1 and TRBJ2-5; possibly TRBD1 for D (5 bases). Germline assignment: CDR1 SGHRS and CDR2 YFSETQ. The CDR3 has 13 amino acids. The germline V and J ends were trimmed by 6 bases and 1 base, with 10 bases remaining between them. Full variable domain (rest looked up from reference TRBV5-1 and TRBJ2-5): KAGVTQTPRYLIKTRGQQVTLSCSPISGHRSVSWYQQTPGQGLQFLFEYFSETQRNKGNFPGRFSGRQFSNSRSEMNVSTLELGDSALYLCASTIGAQETQYFGPGTRLLVL.

This clone was seen at least ten times. The J gene is TRBJ1-1, the V gene TRBV6-6, with D uncertain. Germline V gene data show CDR1 as MNHNY and CDR2 as SVGAGI (reference sequence). This CDR3 region has 14 residues. Trimming pared 1 base from V and 3 bases from J, leaving 9 bases between. CDR3 bases: TGTGCCAGCAGTTACTTAGGCAGCGACACTGAAGCTTTCTTT. Protein: CASSYLGSDTEAFF.

The J gene is TRBJ2-1, the V gene TRBV24-1; TRBD2 matches 12 bases. Germline V CDR1 and CDR2: KGHDR, SFDVKD. The CDR3 is 17 residues long. Trimming at V came to 3 bases and at J to 6 bases, leaving 8 bases not matched to a gene. DNA of the CDR3: TGTGCCACCAGTGATCAACCACTAGCGGGGGGAACCAATGAGCAGTTCTTC. It encodes CATSDQPLAGGTNEQFF.

The chain carries TRBV5-5 and TRBJ2-3, with D possibly being TRBD1 (6 bases). The CDR3 contains 11 residues. The germline V gene has CDR1 SGHKS and CDR2 YYEKEE (reference sequence). V was clipped by 9 bases and J by 1 base, with 6 bases between them. The CDR3, as DNA: TGTGCCACAGGGGGCACAGATACGCAGTATTTT. The encoded protein is CATGGTDTQYF.

The V call is TRBV6-4, the J call TRBJ2-1; 11 bases agree with TRBD1. The germline gives CDR1 MRHNA, CDR2 SNTAGT. The CDR3 is 16 amino acids. V shed 4 bases and J 6 bases; nucleotides not matched to a gene: 8. This chain's CDR3 is CASSASSGTGGNEQFF. The CDR3, as DNA: TGTGCCAGCAGTGCGTCTAGTGGGACAGGGGGCAATGAGCAGTTCTTC.

This chain joins TRBV2 and TRBJ2-5, with TRBD1 identical over 8 bases. V dropped 0 bases and J dropped 5; count of bases not matched to a gene: 20. Germline V gene data show CDR1 as SNHLY and CDR2 as FYNNEI. This CDR3 has 20 residues. CDR3 protein: CASSEARRGPAQGARETQYF. The DNA of the CDR3 is TGTGCCAGCAGTGAAGCACGACGGGGCCCGGCGCAGGGGGCGCGGGAGACCCAGTACTTC.

This rearrangement joins TRBV28 to TRBJ1-2; 8 bases fit TRBD1. The V and J ends lost 4 bases and 7 bases, in that order; junction bases with no gene match: 14. Per the germline V gene, CDR1 is MDHEN and CDR2 is SYDVKM. This CDR3 is built from 16 residues. This CDR3 is CASSSTGQVVTSGYTF. DNA for the CDR3: TGTGCCAGCAGTTCAACGGGACAGGTAGTTACATCTGGCTACACCTTC.

The rearrangement uses TRBV9 and TRBJ1-4; the match to TRBD1 covers 7 bases. The ends lost 0 bases at V and 5 bases at J; junction bases unmatched: 4. The germline gives CDR1 SGDLS, CDR2 YYNGEE. The length of the CDR3 is 15 residues. Here the CDR3 DNA reads TGTGCCAGCAGCGTAGAGGGACAGAAGAATGAAAAACTGTTTTTT. This gives the protein CASSVEGQKNEKLFF.

The chain joins TRBV16 to TRBJ1-1; the D is unclear. The CDR3 has 15 amino acids. The germline V and J ends were trimmed by 4 bases and 1 base, with 13 bases remaining between them. Germline values: CDR1 KGHSY, CDR2 FQNENV. CDR3 nucleotide sequence: TGTGCCAGCAGCCCATTAGGCGGGGAGAACACTGAAGCTTTCTTT. It codes for CASSPLGGENTEAFF.

This clone was observed a handful of times. This rearrangement joins TRBV28 to TRBJ1-5, with 8 bases matching TRBD1. The CDR3 totals 14 residues. Germline CDR1 MDHEN, CDR2 SYDVKM. Unmatched junction bases numbered 7, after V lost 7 bases and J lost 5 bases. The CDR3 DNA is TGTGCCAGCACCTCGGACAGGGCCTATCAGCCCCAGCATTTT. This gives the protein CASTSDRAYQPQHF.

The chain uses TRBV7-2 and TRBJ2-7; TRBD2 aligns across 11 bases. After removal of 2 bases from V and 3 bases from J, the junction contained 3 bases not matched to a gene. The CDR3 has 15 amino acids. CDR1 and CDR2 from the germline V gene are SGHTA and FQGNSA. The CDR3 region is CASSLMTSGDYEQYF. DNA for the CDR3: TGTGCCAGCAGCTTAATGACTAGCGGGGACTACGAGCAGTACTTC.

This rearrangement joins TRBV9 to TRBJ2-7; 7 bases map to TRBD2. The CDR3 sequence is 14 residues long. The J segment lost 4 bases and the V segment lost 4 bases, leaving 8 bases of the junction unmatched. Germline V lookup: CDR1 SGDLS, CDR2 YYNGEE. This CDR3 reads CASSPGLERYEQYF. CDR3 nucleotides: TGTGCCAGCAGCCCAGGACTAGAAAGATACGAGCAGTACTTC. The entire variable domain, with the rest obtained from reference TRBV9 and TRBJ2-7, is as follows: DSGVTQTPKHLITATGQRVTLRCSPRSGDLSVYWYQQSLDQGLQFLIQYYNGEERAKGNILERFSAQQFPDLHSELNLSSLELGDSALYFCASSPGLERYEQYFGPGTRLTVT.

This clone has more than one count but fewer than ten. This chain uses TRBV5-8 with TRBJ1-2, with D perhaps matching TRBD1 (6 bases). The germline V and J ends were trimmed by 2 bases and 5 bases, with 13 bases remaining between them. CDR1 is SGHTS and CDR2 is YDEGEE in the germline V gene. The CDR3 contains 14 residues. This CDR3 reads CASSFEGGDYGYTF. The CDR3 DNA reads TGTGCCAGCAGCTTCGAGGGGGGGGATTATGGCTACACCTTC.

The chain combines TRBV4-2 with TRBJ2-7; 7 nucleotides align to TRBD2. V trimming: 2 bases; J trimming: 2 bases; junction bases outside the gene matches: 3. There are 14 residues in the CDR3. Per the germline V gene, CDR1 is LGHNA and CDR2 is YNFKEQ. DNA for the CDR3: TGTGCCAGCAGCCAAATCGGGAGGACCTACGAGCAGTACTTC. Translating gives CASSQIGRTYEQYF.